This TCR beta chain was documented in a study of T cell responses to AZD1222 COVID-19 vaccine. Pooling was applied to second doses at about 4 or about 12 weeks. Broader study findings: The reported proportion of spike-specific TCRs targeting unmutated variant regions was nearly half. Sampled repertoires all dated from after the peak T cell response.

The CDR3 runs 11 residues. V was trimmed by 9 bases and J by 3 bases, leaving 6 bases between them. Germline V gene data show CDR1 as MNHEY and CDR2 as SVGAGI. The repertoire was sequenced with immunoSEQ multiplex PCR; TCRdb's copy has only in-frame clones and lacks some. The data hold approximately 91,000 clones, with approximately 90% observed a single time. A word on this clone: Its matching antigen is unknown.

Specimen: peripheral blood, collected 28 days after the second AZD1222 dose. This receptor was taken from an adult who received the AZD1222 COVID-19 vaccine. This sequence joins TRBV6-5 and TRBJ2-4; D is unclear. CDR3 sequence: CASVGKNIQYF. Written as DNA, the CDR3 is TGTGCCAGTGTTGGCAAAAACATTCAGTACTTC.